Each of the 12 T cell receptor beta chains below was sequenced from the same sample in a study of blood T cell repertoires in COVID-19 (dated by TCRdb to between 2020 and 2021). Libraries were constructed by the immunoSEQ multiplex PCR assay. Not all clones reach the TCRdb copy of this immuneACCESS table, which keeps in-frame sequences only. Checked studies attribute under half of the gap to unresolved V genes and leave the rest unexplained. The sample table shows 55,000 or so clones, and around 87% are seen once. The biggest ten clones account for about 6.5% of the sample. Source material: peripheral blood. These receptors were taken from a woman aged 55-69 years with COVID-19, enrolled during active disease.

The chain links TRBV5-1 to TRBJ1-4, with a tentative D call TRBD1 (6 bases). CDR1 and CDR2 (germline): SGHRS, YFSETQ. Trimming shortened V by 5 bases and J by 7 bases, and 9 bases separated the two germline ends. The CDR3 has 12 amino acids. CDR3 amino acids: CASSVQGEKLFF. Here the CDR3 DNA reads TGCGCCAGCAGTGTACAGGGTGAAAAACTGTTTTTT.

V is TRBV15 and J is TRBJ2-7; D is possibly TRBD1 (5 bases). This CDR3 is built from 14 residues. The V gene lost 7 bases and the J gene lost 2 bases, with 15 bases spanning the gap. Germline V CDR1 and CDR2: LNHNV, YYDKDF (reference sequence). The CDR3 DNA reads TGTGCCACCAAAAGGGGCAGTGGACCCTACGAGCAGTACTTC. Amino acid sequence: CATKRGSGPYEQYF. Combining the CDR3 with reference TRBV15 and TRBJ2-7 gives the whole variable domain DAMVIQNPRYQVTQFGKPVTLSCSQTLNHNVMYWYQQKSSQAPKLLFHYYDKDFNNEADTPDNFQSRRPNTSFCFLDIRSPGLGDTAMYLCATKRGSGPYEQYFGPGTRLTVT.

The V call is TRBV10-3, the J call TRBJ2-1; TRBD1 aligns across 10 bases. This CDR3 contains 14 residues. Germline V gene sequence: CDR1 ENHRY, CDR2 SYGVKD. Trimming took 6 bases from V and 6 from J; bases not matched to a gene: 5. In DNA, the CDR3 is TGTGCCATCAGCCCGGGACAGGGGACCAATGAGCAGTTCTTC. It codes for CAISPGQGTNEQFF.

In nucleotides, the CDR3 is TGTGCCAGCAGCCAGACTAGCGGGAGGCTGAATGAGCAGTTCTTC. Translated, it gives CASSQTSGRLNEQFF. The chain couples TRBV11-3 to TRBJ2-1, with TRBD2 matching 13 bases. J lost 7 bases, V lost 5 bases, and 5 bases had no gene match. The germline CDR1 and CDR2 sequences are SGHNT and YENEEA. This CDR3 has 15 amino acids.

This clone was detected only once. This chain joins TRBV9 and TRBJ2-5; D perhaps matches TRBD1 (6 bases). The CDR3 totals 14 residues. Germline loops: CDR1 SGDLS, CDR2 YYNGEE. Trimming left V 4 bases short and J 1 base short, with 11 bases between. As DNA, the CDR3 is TGTGCCAGCAGCTTCGGACAGACCCAAGAGACCCAGTACTTC. This gives the protein CASSFGQTQETQYF.

This clone was counted only a few times. The gene calls are TRBV2 and TRBJ2-7; D might be TRBD1 (6 bases). Germline V gene sequence: CDR1 SNHLY, CDR2 FYNNEI. V lost 6 bases and J 2 bases, leaving 20 bases between the germline ends. The CDR3 totals 16 residues. CDR3 coding DNA: TGTGCCAGCAGCCCGACCGGGACATGGGGACCCTACGAGCAGTACTTC. Translated, it gives CASSPTGTWGPYEQYF.

J is TRBJ1-2 and V is TRBV28; 7 bases match TRBD1. The CDR3 is 16 residues long. J was trimmed by 3 bases and V by 5 bases; bases with no gene match: 12. CDR1 MDHEN and CDR2 SYDVKM come from the germline V gene. CDR3 bases: TGTGCCAGCAGTCCATATTACAGGGGCGGCCACTATGGCTACACCTTC. It specifies CASSPYYRGGHYGYTF.

The chain has TRBV20-1 and TRBJ1-1; D is ambiguous. Between the trimmed V and J ends, which lost 2 bases and 1 base, there was a span of 2 bases. CDR1 and CDR2 (germline): DFQATT, SNEGSKA (reference sequence). This CDR3 contains 11 residues. CDR3 bases: TGCAGTGCTAGACAGAACACTGAAGCTTTCTTT. Translation gives CSARQNTEAFF.

V gene TRBV24-1 combines with J gene TRBJ2-1; TRBD1 matches 7 bases. Germline V gene data show CDR1 as KGHDR and CDR2 as SFDVKD. CDR3 length equals 14 residues. J was trimmed by 7 bases and V by 0 bases; bases with no gene match: 2. The CDR3 DNA reads as TGTGCCACCAGTGATTTGACCAGGGGGAATGAGCAGTTCTTC. It translates to CATSDLTRGNEQFF.

The rearrangement uses TRBV19 and TRBJ1-5; 7 bases map to TRBD1. V shed 4 bases, J shed 2 bases, and the junction held 11 bases outside the gene matches. The CDR3 is 17 residues long. Germline-derived CDR1 and CDR2 are LNHDA and SQIVND (reference sequence). As DNA, the CDR3 is TGTGCCAGTAGTACCCGACAGGGAACAACGCGCAATCAGCCCCAGCATTTT. Its protein product is CASSTRQGTTRNQPQHF.

J is TRBJ1-1 and V is TRBV19, with no clear D. The V end was cut by 4 bases, the J end by 4 bases, with 7 bases between. Per germline, CDR1 LNHDA and CDR2 SQIVND (reference sequence). CDR3 length equals 12 residues. The CDR3 loop is CASSKSGTEAFF. In DNA, the CDR3 is TGTGCCAGTAGTAAATCGGGCACTGAAGCTTTCTTT.

The chain is built from TRBV7-8 and TRBJ1-6, with D tentatively TRBD1 (6 bases). Germline CDR1 reads SGHVS; CDR2 reads FQNEAQ. With 0 bases removed from V and 7 bases from J, the gap between germline ends came to 13 bases. This CDR3 spans 16 amino acids. CDR3 residues: CASSLATGNQNSPLHF. CDR3 sequence (DNA): TGTGCCAGCAGCTTAGCCACAGGGAATCAAAATTCACCCCTCCACTTT.